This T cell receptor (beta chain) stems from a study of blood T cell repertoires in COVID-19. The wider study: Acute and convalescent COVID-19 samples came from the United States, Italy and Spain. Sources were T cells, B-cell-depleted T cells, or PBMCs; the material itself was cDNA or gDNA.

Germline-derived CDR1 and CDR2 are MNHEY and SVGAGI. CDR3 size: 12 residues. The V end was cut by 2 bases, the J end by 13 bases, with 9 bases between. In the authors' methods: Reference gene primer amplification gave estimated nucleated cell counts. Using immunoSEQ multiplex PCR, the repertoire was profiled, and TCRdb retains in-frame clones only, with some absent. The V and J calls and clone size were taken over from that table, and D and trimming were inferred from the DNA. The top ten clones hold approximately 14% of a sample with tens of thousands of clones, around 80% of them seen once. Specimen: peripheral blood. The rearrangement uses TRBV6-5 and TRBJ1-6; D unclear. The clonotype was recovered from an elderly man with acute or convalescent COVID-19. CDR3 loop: CASSYLSSPLHF. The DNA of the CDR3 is TGTGCCAGCAGTTACCTATCTTCCCCCCTCCACTTT.